This T cell receptor (beta chain) was identified during a study of CD8 T cell repertoires and HIV-1 epitope variants. As for this clone: Its matching antigen is unknown.

The CDR3 loop spans 14 amino acids. The V end was cut by 1 base, the J end by 2 bases, with 7 bases between. CDR1 is SGHTA, CDR2 FQGNSA, per germline. The protocol was immunoSEQ multiplex PCR, while the TCRdb copy is restricted to in-frame clones and leaves out a portion. The repertoire has about 4,300 clones, 60% to 70% of them found once; the top ten carry 35% to 55%. Sequenced sample: cultured CD8+ T cells derived from PBMCs. The chain recombines TRBV7-2 with TRBJ2-3; D gene ambiguous. The clonotype originates from a male donor with HIV. The CDR3 loop reads CASSLDPYTDTQYF. Written as DNA, the CDR3 is TGTGCCAGCAGCTTAGACCCATACACAGATACGCAGTATTTT.